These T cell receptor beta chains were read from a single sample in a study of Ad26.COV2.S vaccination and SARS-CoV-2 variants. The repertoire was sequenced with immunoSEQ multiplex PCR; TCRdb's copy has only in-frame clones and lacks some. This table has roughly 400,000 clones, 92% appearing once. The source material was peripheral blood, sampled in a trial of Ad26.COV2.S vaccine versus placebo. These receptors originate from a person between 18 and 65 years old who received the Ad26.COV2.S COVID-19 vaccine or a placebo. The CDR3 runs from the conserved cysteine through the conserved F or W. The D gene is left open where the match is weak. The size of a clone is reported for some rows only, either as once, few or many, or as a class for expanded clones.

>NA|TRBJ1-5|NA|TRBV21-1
TGTGCCAGCAGCACAAGACAGGGGAGAGGCAATCAGCCCCAGCATTTT
CASSTRQGRGNQPQHF
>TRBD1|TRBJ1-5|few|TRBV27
TGTGCCAGCAGTTTGGACAGGATGCGCGGTTTTGGTCAGCCCCAGCATTTT
CASSLDRMRGFGQPQHF
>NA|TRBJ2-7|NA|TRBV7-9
TGTGCCAGCAGAGGCAGGGGAGAGATCGAGCAGTACTTC
CASRGRGEIEQYF
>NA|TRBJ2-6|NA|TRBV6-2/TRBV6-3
TGTGCCAGCAGTTACGCGGGGTACTGGGCCAACGTCCTGACTTTC
CASSYAGYWANVLTF
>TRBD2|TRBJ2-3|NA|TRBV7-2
TGTGCCAGCAGCTCCACCGGGACTAGTTTTTCAGATACGCAGTATTTT
CASSSTGTSFSDTQYF
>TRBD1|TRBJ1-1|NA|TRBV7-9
TGTGCCAGCAGGAAAACGACAGGGAAGAACACTGAAGCTTTCTTT
CASRKTTGKNTEAFF
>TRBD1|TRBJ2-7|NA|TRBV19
TGTGCCAGTAGTACCCGGACAGGGTATGCCGAGCAGTACTTC
CASSTRTGYAEQYF
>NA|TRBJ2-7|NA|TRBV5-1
TGCGCCAGCAGCTTGGCCGATCCATCCGAGCAGTACTTC
CASSLADPSEQYF
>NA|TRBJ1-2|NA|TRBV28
TGTGCCAGCACCTCTTCGTGGAAGGACTATGGCTACACCTTC
CASTSSWKDYGYTF
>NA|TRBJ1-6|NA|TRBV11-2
TGTGCCAGCAGCAATGGGGCGGTCAATTCACCCCTCCACTTT
CASSNGAVNSPLHF
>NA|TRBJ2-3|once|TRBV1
TGCACCAGCAGCTTAAGCGGGGGGCAAACGCGGACAGATACGCAGTATTTT
CTSSLSGGQTRTDTQYF
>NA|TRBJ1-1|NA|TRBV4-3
TGCGCCAGCAGCCACGGACAAATGAACACTGAAGCTTTCTTT
CASSHGQMNTEAFF
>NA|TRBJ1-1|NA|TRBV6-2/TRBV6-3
TGTGCCAGCAGTGATACTGAGACAGGTGATGAAGCTTTCTTT
CASSDTETGDEAFF